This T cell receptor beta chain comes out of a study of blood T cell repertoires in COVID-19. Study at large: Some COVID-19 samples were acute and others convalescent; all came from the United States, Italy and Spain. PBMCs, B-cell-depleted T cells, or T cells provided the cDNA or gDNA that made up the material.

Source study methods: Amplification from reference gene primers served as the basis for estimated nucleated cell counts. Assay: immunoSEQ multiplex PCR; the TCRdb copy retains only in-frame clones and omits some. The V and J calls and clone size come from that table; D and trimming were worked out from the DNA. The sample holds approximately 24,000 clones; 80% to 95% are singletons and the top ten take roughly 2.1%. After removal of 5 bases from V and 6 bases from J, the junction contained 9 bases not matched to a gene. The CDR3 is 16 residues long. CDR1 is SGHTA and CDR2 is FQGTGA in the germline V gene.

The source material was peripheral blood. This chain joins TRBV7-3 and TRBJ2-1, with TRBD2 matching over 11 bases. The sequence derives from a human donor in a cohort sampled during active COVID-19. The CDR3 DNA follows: TGTGCCAGCAGCCCCCTCCCTGGGACTAGCGGCAATGAGCAGTTCTTC. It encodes CASSPLPGTSGNEQFF. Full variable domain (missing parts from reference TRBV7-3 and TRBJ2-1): GAGVSQTPSNKVTEKGKYVELRCDPISGHTALYWYRQSLGQGPEFLIYFQGTGAADDSGLPNDRFFAVRPEGSVSTLKIQRTERGDSAVYLCASSPLPGTSGNEQFFGPGTRLTVL.